This T cell receptor beta chain is drawn from a study of vaccination and CD4 T cells after COVID-19 (dated by TCRdb to between 2022 and 2023). Some background on the complete study: The convalescent cohort comprised six males and four females, including two Hispanic individuals, seven Caucasians, two Asians and one multiracial person. Participants got two doses of the Pfizer-BioNTech BNT162b2 vaccine (n=8) or two doses of the Moderna mRNA-1273 vaccine (n=2). Post-COVID blood samples were collected from convalescent patients a median of approximately 93 days after diagnosis, with a range of roughly 35 to 180 days. Post-vaccine blood samples were collected a median of around 2.5 months after the second vaccine dose, ranging from about 12 to 250 days. Culture stimuli were overlapping spike peptide pools from SARS-CoV-2 and from the common cold coronaviruses HCoV-NL63, HCoV-OC43 and HCoV-229E. Control cultures received a CEFX viral epitope pool as the positive control, an HIV-1 Nef peptide pool as the negative control, or no peptide. In roughly nine COVID-19 convalescent patients and 4 infection-naive healthy vaccine recipients, the spike-specific CD4+ TCR repertoire before mRNA vaccination was compared with the repertoire after mRNA vaccination. In an earlier paper using these donors, memory CD4+ T cell crossreactivity between SARS-CoV-2 and common cold coronavirus spike proteins was assessed at the TCR clonotype level.

The research as a whole found: The median count of SARS-CoV-2-reactive clonotypes went up from 20 to 25 after infection to about 41 after vaccination, although the change was not significant. Only a relatively small number of convalescent patients were included in the study, and early timepoints following natural infection were not analyzed. Of the vaccine-specific clones found in convalescent patients, nearly all (304 of 307) were mono-reactive for SARS-CoV-2 spike instead of being cross-reactive with common cold coronaviruses. Among the post-vaccine SARS-CoV-2-reactive clones in convalescent patients, a median around 90% showed up only after vaccination, which suggests vaccine-specific priming.

Unmatched junction bases come to 4, with V trimmed by 5 bases and J by 4 bases. The CDR3 contains 13 residues, cysteine and phenylalanine counted. Just CDR3 DNA is preserved here, 39 bases in frame from base 1. Taken from the germline V gene (reference sequence), the CDR1 and CDR2 loops are DFQATT and SNEGSKA. The treatment or condition label for this specimen denotes: roughly 11-day PBMC culture with coronavirus spike peptide pools or control peptides (ViraFEST assay). CD4+ T cells from unexposed donors were collected before the COVID-19 pandemic (2011-2018). The ViraFEST assay was used in the study, in which antigen-specific T cells were expanded with peptide pools and expanded clonotypes were subsequently identified by TCR sequencing. PBMCs were cultured at around 2 million per well in IMDM supplemented with 5% human AB serum and about 9.6 IU/ml IL-2, with 9.5 to 10 ug/ml peptide pools added. On days 3 and 7, half of the culture medium was replaced with fresh IL-2-containing medium. Once the cells had been in culture for less than 12 days, the EasySep CD4+ T cell isolation kit was used to isolate CD4+ T cells by negative selection. As far as cell numbers permitted, CD4+ T cells from unexposed donors were tested for reactivity against SARS-CoV-2 S and N as well as four spike pools from common cold coronaviruses. PBMCs were separated from whole blood using Ficoll-Paque Plus gradient centrifugation and then either used fresh or cryopreserved at -140C. In general, triplicate wells were set up for every culture condition. The leukapheresis product used for the unexposed donors was purchased from a commercial source.

Library preparation employed PCR. TCR sequencing of DNA from cultured CD4+ T cells used the Oncomine TCR Beta short-read assay at the Johns Hopkins FTIC core. The QIAamp micro DNA kit was used to extract genomic DNA from the cultured CD4+ T cells. The Oncomine TCR Beta libraries from cultured CD4+ T cells were pooled using unique dual indexes and then sequenced on an Illumina iSeq 100. Turning to the authors' computational methods: Non-productive sequences were removed, and CDR3s not starting with C, not ending with F or W, or shorter than 7 amino acids were discarded. The MANAFEST web application identified antigen-specific clonotypes by comparing peptide-stimulated wells against reference wells and other culture wells. To be called positive, a clone needed an FDR below 0.05, an odds ratio above 5, and a productive frequency above 0.1% in at least two of three replicate wells. A clonotype counted as cross-reactive if it showed significant expansion both in the SARS-CoV-2 spike wells and in at least one common cold coronavirus spike condition. Using R version 3.6.1, CDR3 homology was evaluated through Levenshtein distances (stringdist) along with unrooted phylogenetic trees (ape). TCRdb applied fastp at Q25 and MiXCR to the public reads, then kept only in-frame beta chains. For every CDR3 protein sequence, its rows merge into one entry that carries the most common genes and DNA. TCRdb's processing, not the authors' own work, is the source of the V and J calls. The sample data list over 9,000 distinct CDR3 sequences, and about 35% of these were observed just once. Jointly, the top ten make up about 20% of the sample.

As to this clonotype: Its antigen remains undetermined. There are no base qualities to consult, and no much larger clone falls within one base.

The TCR was taken from a human donor in good health. The chain employs TRBV20-1 and TRBJ1-4; 7 central bases correspond to TRBD1. The sequencing input was CD4+ T cells from blood, cultured in vitro. The CDR3 has the sequence CSALRGFNEKLFF. The DNA sequence reads TGCAGTGCTCTCAGGGGGTTTAATGAAAAACTGTTTTTT.